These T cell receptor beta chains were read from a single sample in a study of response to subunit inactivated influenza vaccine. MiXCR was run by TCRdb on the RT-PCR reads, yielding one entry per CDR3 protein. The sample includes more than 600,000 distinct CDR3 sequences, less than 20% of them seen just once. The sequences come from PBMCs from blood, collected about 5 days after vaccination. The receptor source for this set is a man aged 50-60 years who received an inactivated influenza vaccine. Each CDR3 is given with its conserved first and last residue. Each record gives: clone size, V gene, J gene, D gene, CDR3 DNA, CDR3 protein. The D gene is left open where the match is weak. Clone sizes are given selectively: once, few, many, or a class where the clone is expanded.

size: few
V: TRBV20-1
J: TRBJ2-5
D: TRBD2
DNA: TGCAGTGCTAGACGGCTAGCGGGAGCAATACAAGAGACCCAGTACTTC
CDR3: CSARRLAGAIQETQYF

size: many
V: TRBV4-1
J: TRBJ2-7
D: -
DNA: TGCGCCAGCAGCCAAGATCAGGGGCGCGGCTACGAGCAGTACTTC
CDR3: CASSQDQGRGYEQYF

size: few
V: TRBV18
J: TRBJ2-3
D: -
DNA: TGTGCCAGCTCACCCCTGATAATGGGAGGCGGCACAGATACGCAGTATTTT
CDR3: CASSPLIMGGGTDTQYF

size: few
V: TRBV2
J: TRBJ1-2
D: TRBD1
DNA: TGTGCCAGCAGGGGAGGACACAGGGGGGATTTCTATGGCTACACCTTC
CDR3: CASRGGHRGDFYGYTF

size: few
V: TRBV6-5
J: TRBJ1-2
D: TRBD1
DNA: TGTGCCAGCAGTTACTCGGGGACAGGGCGAGATGGCTACACCTTC
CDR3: CASSYSGTGRDGYTF

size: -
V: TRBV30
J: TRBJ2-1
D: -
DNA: TGTGCCTGGAGTTGGGGCATACATGAGCAGTTCTTC
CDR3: CAWSWGIHEQFF

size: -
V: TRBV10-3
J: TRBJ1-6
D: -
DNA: TGTGCCATCAGTGAGTCGATGGAGGGGTGGTCACCCCTCCACTTT
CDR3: CAISESMEGWSPLHF

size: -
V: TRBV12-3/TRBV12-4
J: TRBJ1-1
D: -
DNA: TGTGCCAGCACCGCGGCATGGAACACTGAAGCTTTCTTT
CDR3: CASTAAWNTEAFF

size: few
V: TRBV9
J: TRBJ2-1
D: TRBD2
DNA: TGTGCCAGCAGCCTGAGTAGCGGGAGGGCTTTAGATGAGCAGTTCTTC
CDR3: CASSLSSGRALDEQFF

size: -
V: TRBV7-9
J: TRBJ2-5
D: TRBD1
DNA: TGTGCCAGCAGCCCGCCGGGACAGGTGACCCAGTACTTC
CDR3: CASSPPGQVTQYF

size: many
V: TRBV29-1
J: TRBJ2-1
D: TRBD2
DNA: TGCAGCGTTGTTCCCACGGGAGGGCCGAATGAGCAGTTCTTC
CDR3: CSVVPTGGPNEQFF

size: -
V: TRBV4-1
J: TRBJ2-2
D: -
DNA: TGCGCCAGCAGCCAGGAACAGGACACCGGGGAGCTGTTTTTT
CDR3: CASSQEQDTGELFF

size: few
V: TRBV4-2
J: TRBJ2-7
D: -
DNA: TGTGCCAGCAGCCAAGATAGAGCGGGCGACTACGAGCAGTACTTC
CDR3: CASSQDRAGDYEQYF

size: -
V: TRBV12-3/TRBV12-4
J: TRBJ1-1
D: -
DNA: TGTGCCAGCGATAGCGGAGACGTACCGAACACTGAAGCTTTCTTT
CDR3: CASDSGDVPNTEAFF

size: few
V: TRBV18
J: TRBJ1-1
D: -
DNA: TGTGCCAGCTCAGAGGGGGTAGGAGCTGAAGCTTTCTTT
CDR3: CASSEGVGAEAFF